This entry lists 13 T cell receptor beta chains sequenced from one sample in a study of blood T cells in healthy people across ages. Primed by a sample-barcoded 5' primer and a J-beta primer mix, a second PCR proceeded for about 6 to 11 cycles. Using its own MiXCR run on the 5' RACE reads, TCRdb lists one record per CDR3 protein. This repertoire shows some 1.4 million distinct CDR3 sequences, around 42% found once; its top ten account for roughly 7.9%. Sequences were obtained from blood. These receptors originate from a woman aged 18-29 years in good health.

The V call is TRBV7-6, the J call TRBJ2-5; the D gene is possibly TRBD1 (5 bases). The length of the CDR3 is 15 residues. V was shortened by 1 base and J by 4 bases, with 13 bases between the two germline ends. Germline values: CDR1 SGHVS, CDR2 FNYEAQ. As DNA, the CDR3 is TGTGCCAGCAGCTTAGTGACAGCTCCTCGAGAGACCCAGTACTTC. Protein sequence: CASSLVTAPRETQYF.

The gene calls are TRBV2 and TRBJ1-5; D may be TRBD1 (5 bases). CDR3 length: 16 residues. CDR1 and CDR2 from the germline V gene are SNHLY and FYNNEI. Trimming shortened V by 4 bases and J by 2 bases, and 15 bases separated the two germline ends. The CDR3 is CASSVTVPNGNQPQHF. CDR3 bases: TGTGCCAGCAGTGTGACAGTACCAAACGGCAATCAGCCCCAGCATTTT.

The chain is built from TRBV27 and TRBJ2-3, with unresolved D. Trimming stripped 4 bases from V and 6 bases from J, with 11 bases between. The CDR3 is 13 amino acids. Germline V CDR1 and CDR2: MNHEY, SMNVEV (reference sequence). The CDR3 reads CASSSTGWDTQYF. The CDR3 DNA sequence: TGTGCCAGCAGTTCCACTGGGTGGGATACGCAGTATTTT.

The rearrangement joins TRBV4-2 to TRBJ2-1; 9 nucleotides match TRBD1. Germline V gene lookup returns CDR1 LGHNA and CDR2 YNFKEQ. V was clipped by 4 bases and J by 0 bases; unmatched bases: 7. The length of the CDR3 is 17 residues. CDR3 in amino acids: CASSRGQGESSYNEQFF. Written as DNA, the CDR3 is TGTGCCAGCAGCCGGGGACAGGGTGAGAGCTCCTACAATGAGCAGTTCTTC.

The CDR3 sequence is CASSSFTGLNYGYTF. CDR3 sequence (DNA): TGCGCCAGCAGCTCCTTTACGGGCCTTAACTATGGCTACACCTTC. The V and J genes are TRBV5-1 and TRBJ1-2; unclear D gene. This CDR3 comprises 15 residues. Trimming cost V 3 bases and J 1 base, with 13 bases left between them. Germline CDR1 is SGHRS and CDR2 is YFSETQ.

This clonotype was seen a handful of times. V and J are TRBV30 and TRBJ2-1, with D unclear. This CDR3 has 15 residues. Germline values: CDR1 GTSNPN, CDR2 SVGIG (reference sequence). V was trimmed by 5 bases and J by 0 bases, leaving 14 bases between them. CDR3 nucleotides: TGTGCCTGGTCTGGCGGACCGAGCTCCTACAATGAGCAGTTCTTC. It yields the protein CAWSGGPSSYNEQFF.

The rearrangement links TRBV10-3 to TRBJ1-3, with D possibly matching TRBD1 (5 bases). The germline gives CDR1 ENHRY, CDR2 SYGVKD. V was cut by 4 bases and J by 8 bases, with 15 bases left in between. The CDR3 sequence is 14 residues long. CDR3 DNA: TGTGCCATCAGTGGATATGGGGGACGAGACACCATATATTTT. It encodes CAISGYGGRDTIYF.

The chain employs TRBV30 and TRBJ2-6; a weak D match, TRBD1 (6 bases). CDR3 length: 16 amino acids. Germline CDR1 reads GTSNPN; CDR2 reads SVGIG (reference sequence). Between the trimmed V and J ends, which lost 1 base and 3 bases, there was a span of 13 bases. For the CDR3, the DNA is TGTGCCTGGAGTGCAGGGGTCACCCGTGGGGCCAACGTCCTGACTTTC. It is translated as CAWSAGVTRGANVLTF.

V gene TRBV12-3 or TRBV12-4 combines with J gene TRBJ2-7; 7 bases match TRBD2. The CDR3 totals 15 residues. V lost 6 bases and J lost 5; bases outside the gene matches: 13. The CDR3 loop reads CASSPFAGAPHEQYF. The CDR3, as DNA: TGTGCCAGCAGCCCGTTCGCGGGAGCCCCCCACGAGCAGTACTTC.

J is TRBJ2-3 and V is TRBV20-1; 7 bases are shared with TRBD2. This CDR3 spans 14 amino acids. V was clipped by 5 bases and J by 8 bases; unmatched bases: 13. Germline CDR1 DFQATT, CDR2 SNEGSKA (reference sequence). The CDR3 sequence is CSAPVGREGGTQYF. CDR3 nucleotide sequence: TGCAGTGCTCCCGTGGGGAGGGAGGGCGGTACGCAGTATTTT.

The CDR3 reads CASSYPKLAGERYEQYF. CDR3 coding DNA: TGTGCCAGCAGTTACCCAAAACTAGCGGGAGAGCGCTACGAGCAGTACTTC. J is TRBJ2-7 and V is TRBV6-2 or TRBV6-3; 11 bases agree with TRBD2. With V trimmed by 2 bases and J by 3 bases, 9 bases remained unmatched. The CDR3 length is 17 residues. The V gene's germline CDR1 is MNHEY and CDR2 SVGEGT.

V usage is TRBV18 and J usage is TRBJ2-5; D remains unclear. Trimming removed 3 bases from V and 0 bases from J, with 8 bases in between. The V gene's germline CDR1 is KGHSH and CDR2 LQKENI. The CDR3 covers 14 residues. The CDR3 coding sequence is TGTGCCAGCTCACCTGGTATGGACCAAGAGACCCAGTACTTC. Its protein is CASSPGMDQETQYF.

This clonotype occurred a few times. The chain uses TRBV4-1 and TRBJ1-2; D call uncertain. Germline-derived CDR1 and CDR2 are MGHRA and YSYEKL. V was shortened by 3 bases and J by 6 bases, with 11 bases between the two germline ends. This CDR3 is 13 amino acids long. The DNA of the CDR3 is TGCGCCAGCAGCCATGCTGGTCCTAATGGCTACACCTTC. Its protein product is CASSHAGPNGYTF.